This T cell receptor beta chain is drawn from a study of blood T cell repertoires in COVID-19. Study-level information: Sources were T cells, B-cell-depleted T cells, or PBMCs; the material itself was cDNA or gDNA.

This clone was counted a few times. The V and J ends lost 4 bases and 4 bases respectively, with 8 bases between them. The CDR3 totals 13 residues. CDR1 is MNHEY, CDR2 SVGAGI, per germline. Authors' analysis steps: Nucleated cell number was recorded as an estimate derived from reference gene primer amplification. The assay was immunoSEQ multiplex PCR, and TCRdb's table has in-frame clones only and misses some. The V and J calls and clone size were taken over from that table, and D and trimming were inferred from the DNA. The sample has around 120,000 clones; 80% are singletons. Source material: peripheral blood. The clonotype was recovered from a man in his 70s with acute or convalescent COVID-19. The chain joins TRBV6-5 to TRBJ1-5; D not resolved. The DNA for the CDR3 is TGTGCCAGCAGTTCCCAACAGAATCAGCCCCAGCATTTT. It yields the protein CASSSQQNQPQHF.